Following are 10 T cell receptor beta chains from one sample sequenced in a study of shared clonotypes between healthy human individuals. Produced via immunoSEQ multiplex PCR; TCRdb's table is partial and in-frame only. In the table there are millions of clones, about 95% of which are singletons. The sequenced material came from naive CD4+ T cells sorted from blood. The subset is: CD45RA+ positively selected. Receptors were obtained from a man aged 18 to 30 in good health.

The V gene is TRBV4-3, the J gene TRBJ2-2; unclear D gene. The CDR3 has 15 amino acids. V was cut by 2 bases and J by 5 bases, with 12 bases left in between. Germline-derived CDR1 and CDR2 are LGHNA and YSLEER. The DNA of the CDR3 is TGCGCCAGCAGCCAACTTTTAAGTAAGACCGGGGAGCTGTTTTTT. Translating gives CASSQLLSKTGELFF.

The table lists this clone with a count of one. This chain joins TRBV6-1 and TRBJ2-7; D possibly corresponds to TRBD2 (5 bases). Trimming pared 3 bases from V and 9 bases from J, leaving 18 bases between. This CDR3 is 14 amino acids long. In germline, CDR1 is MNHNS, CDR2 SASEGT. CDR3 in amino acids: CASSEELNARGQYF. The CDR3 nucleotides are TGTGCCAGCAGTGAGGAACTGAACGCCCGGGGGCAGTACTTC.

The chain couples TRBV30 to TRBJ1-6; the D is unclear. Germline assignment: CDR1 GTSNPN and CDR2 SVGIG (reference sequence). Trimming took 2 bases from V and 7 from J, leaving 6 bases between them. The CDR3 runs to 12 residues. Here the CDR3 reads CAWSLQNSPLHF. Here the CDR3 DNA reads TGTGCCTGGAGTCTTCAAAATTCACCCCTCCACTTT.

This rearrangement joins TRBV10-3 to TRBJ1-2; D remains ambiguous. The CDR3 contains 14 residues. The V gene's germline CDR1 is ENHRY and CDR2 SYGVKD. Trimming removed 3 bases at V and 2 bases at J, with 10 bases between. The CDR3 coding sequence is TGTGCCATCAGTGACCGAGGACCAAACTATGGCTACACCTTC. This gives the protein CAISDRGPNYGYTF.

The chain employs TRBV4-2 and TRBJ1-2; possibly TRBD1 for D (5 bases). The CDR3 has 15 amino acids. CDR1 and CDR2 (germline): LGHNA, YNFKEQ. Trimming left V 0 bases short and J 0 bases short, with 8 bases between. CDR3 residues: CASSQDQQANYGYTF. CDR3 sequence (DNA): TGTGCCAGCAGCCAAGATCAACAGGCTAACTATGGCTACACCTTC.

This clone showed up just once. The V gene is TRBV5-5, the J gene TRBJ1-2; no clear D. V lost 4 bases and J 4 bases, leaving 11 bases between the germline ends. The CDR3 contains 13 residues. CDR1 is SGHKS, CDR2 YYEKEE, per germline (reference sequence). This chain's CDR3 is CASSRDGIYGYTF. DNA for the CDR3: TGTGCCAGCAGCAGAGACGGGATCTATGGCTACACCTTC.

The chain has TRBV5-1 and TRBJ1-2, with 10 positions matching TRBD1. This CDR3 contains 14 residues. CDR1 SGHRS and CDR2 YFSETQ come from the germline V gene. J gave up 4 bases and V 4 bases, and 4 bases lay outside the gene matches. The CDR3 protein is CASSPGQGTYGYTF. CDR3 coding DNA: TGCGCCAGCAGCCCGGGACAGGGGACCTATGGCTACACCTTC. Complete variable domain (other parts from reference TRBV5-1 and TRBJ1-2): KAGVTQTPRYLIKTRGQQVTLSCSPISGHRSVSWYQQTPGQGLQFLFEYFSETQRNKGNFPGRFSGRQFSNSRSEMNVSTLELGDSALYLCASSPGQGTYGYTFGSGTRLTVV.

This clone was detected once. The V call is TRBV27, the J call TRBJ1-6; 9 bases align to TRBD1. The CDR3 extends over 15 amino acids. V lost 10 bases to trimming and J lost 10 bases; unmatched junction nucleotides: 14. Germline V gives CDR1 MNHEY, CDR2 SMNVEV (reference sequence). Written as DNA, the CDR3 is TGTGCCACGATCCGACCGGGACAGGGAAGCTCACCCCTCCACTTT. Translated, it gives CATIRPGQGSSPLHF.

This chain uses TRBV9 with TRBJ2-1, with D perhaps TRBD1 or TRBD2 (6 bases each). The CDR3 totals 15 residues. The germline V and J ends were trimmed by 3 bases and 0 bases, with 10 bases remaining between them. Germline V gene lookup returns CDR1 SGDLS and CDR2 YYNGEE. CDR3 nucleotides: TGTGCCAGCAGCGAGGGGGGTAGCTCCTACAATGAGCAGTTCTTC. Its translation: CASSEGGSSYNEQFF.

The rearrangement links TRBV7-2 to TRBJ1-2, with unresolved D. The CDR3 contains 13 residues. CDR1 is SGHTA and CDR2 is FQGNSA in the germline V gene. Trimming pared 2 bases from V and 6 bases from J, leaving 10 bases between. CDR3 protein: CASSLSGIDGYTF. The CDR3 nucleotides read TGTGCCAGCAGCTTATCGGGAATCGATGGCTACACCTTC.